These 20 T cell receptor beta chains share one sample of origin, sequenced in a study of somatic mutations in cytotoxic T cells in rheumatoid arthritis. The assay was immunoSEQ multiplex PCR, and TCRdb's table has in-frame clones only and misses some. The sample yields 15,000 to 20,000 clones, approximately 80% seen once. Sequencing used CD8+ T cells sorted from blood. The receptors were gathered from an adult with rheumatoid arthritis.

CDR3 residues: CASSLAGPGFQPQHF. As DNA, the CDR3 is TGTGCCAGCAGCCTAGCAGGGCCTGGTTTCCAGCCCCAGCATTTT. The chain combines TRBV6-5 with TRBJ1-5, with a possible D match to TRBD1 (5 bases). In germline, CDR1 is MNHEY, CDR2 SVGAGI. Trimming took off 6 bases at V and 7 bases at J, with 19 bases between the two ends. This CDR3 has 15 residues.

This clone was observed a single time. This chain joins TRBV27 and TRBJ2-1; TRBD1 aligns across 8 bases. The ends lost 2 bases at V and 8 bases at J; junction bases unmatched: 8. This CDR3 is 15 amino acids long. Per germline, CDR1 MNHEY and CDR2 SMNVEV (reference sequence). CDR3 residues: CASSLAGGGWDEQFF. The DNA of the CDR3 is TGTGCCAGCAGTTTAGCAGGGGGCGGCTGGGATGAGCAGTTCTTC.

This rearrangement joins TRBV7-8 to TRBJ2-7; the match to TRBD1 covers 9 bases. The CDR3 extends over 16 amino acids. The ends lost 5 bases at V and 5 bases at J; junction bases unmatched: 13. Per the germline V gene, CDR1 is SGHVS and CDR2 is FQNEAQ. The CDR3 protein is CASSLIRGQGSDEQYF. The CDR3 bases are TGTGCCAGCAGCCTAATTAGAGGACAGGGGTCGGACGAGCAGTACTTC.

In regard to this clone: At one end the junction does not follow the germline gene, possibly because of a read error. The V gene is TRBV7-9, the J gene TRBJ2-7; 8 bases agree with TRBD1. Germline assignment: CDR1 SEHNR and CDR2 FQNEAQ (reference sequence). The CDR3 runs to 13 residues. The CDR3 region is CVSSPTGAYEQYF. CDR3 in DNA: TGTGTCAGCAGCCCGACAGGGGCCTACGAGCAGTACTTC.

This sequence joins TRBV4-1 and TRBJ2-7; tentatively, D is TRBD1 (5 bases). CDR1 MGHRA and CDR2 YSYEKL come from the germline V gene. The ends were cut back, 1 base at V and 2 bases at J, with 18 bases in the middle. CDR3 length: 17 amino acids. CDR3: CASSQVILDSGPYEQYF. CDR3 DNA: TGCGCCAGCAGCCAAGTTATCCTCGACAGTGGCCCCTACGAGCAGTACTTC.

The chain links TRBV2 to TRBJ1-2; tentatively, D is TRBD1 (5 bases). This CDR3 is built from 13 residues. V shed 4 bases and J shed 4 bases, with 10 bases lying between them. The germline V gene encodes CDR1 SNHLY and CDR2 FYNNEI. DNA of the CDR3: TGTGCCAGCAGTGGCGCCAGGGCCTATGGCTACACCTTC. Translated: CASSGARAYGYTF.

This clone was picked up a small number of times. This sequence joins TRBV6-5 and TRBJ1-1; D gene ambiguous. Trimming took off 0 bases at V and 2 bases at J, with 13 bases between the two ends. CDR1 and CDR2 from the germline V gene are MNHEY and SVGAGI. CDR3 length: 16 amino acids. The DNA of the CDR3 is TGTGCCAGCAGTTACTCGAATTGGGCAGACAACACTGAAGCTTTCTTT. Amino acid sequence: CASSYSNWADNTEAFF.

V is TRBV28 and J is TRBJ2-7, with 10 nucleotides matching TRBD2. The germline CDR1 and CDR2 sequences are MDHEN and SYDVKM. V shed 6 bases and J 3 bases; nucleotides not matched to a gene: 20. The CDR3 runs 19 residues. In DNA, the CDR3 is TGTGCCAGCAGCCCTGGTCGGAACCCTATAGCGGGGGGATACTACGAGCAGTACTTC. Amino acid sequence: CASSPGRNPIAGGYYEQYF.

This clone was recorded only once. The chain is built from TRBV5-6 and TRBJ1-1; weak D call: TRBD1 (5 bases). Germline V gene sequence: CDR1 SGHDT, CDR2 YYEEEE. The CDR3 is 13 residues long. Trimming cost V 0 bases and J 9 bases, with 12 bases left between them. DNA for the CDR3: TGTGCCAGCAGCTTGGGGATGGGGGGGAAAGCTTTCTTT. Its protein product is CASSLGMGGKAFF. The whole variable domain, remainder taken from reference TRBV5-6 and TRBJ1-1, is DAGVTQSPTHLIKTRGQQVTLRCSPKSGHDTVSWYQQALGQGPQFIFQYYEEEERQRGNFPDRFSGHQFPNYSSELNVNALLLGDSALYLCASSLGMGGKAFFGQGTRLTVV.

The chain employs TRBV12-2 and TRBJ1-1. TRBV12-2 is flagged as a pseudogene. The CDR3 consists of 11 residues. DNA of the CDR3: TGTGCAAGTCGTGAGAACACTGAAGCTTTCTTT. Translated, it gives CASRENTEAFF.

This chain uses TRBV5-6 with TRBJ2-7; the D is unclear. V lost 0 bases to trimming and J lost 2 bases, with 3 bases between them. The CDR3 length is 12 residues. Per the germline V gene, CDR1 is SGHDT and CDR2 is YYEEEE. CDR3 in DNA: TGTGCCAGCAGCTTGGCAACCTACGAGCAGTACTTC. Translating gives CASSLATYEQYF.

The gene calls are TRBV5-5 and TRBJ1-1; weak D call: TRBD1 (5 bases). Germline V gene lookup returns CDR1 SGHKS and CDR2 YYEKEE (reference sequence). The CDR3 length is 16 residues. V was clipped by 2 bases and J by 5 bases, with 19 bases between them. CDR3 bases: TGTGCCAGCAGCTTCCAAGGGGCCGAAGGGTGGACTGAAGCTTTCTTT. Amino acid sequence: CASSFQGAEGWTEAFF.

V and J are TRBV4-1 and TRBJ2-7; 9 nucleotides agree with TRBD1. CDR3 size: 19 residues. Germline V gene data show CDR1 as MGHRA and CDR2 as YSYEKL. V lost 6 bases to trimming and J lost 1 base; unmatched junction nucleotides: 19. In DNA, the CDR3 is TGCGCCAGCAGTTTGGCTGATGGGACAGGGCAACGTACATCCTACGAGCAGTACTTC. Translated, it gives CASSLADGTGQRTSYEQYF.

V is TRBV14 and J is TRBJ2-1; D uncertain. Trimming pared 4 bases from V and 5 bases from J, leaving 12 bases between. From germline, CDR1 is SGHDN and CDR2 FVKESK. The CDR3 is 14 amino acids. As DNA, the CDR3 is TGTGCCAGCAGCCTCTTCGGCCTCAACAATGAGCAGTTCTTC. Protein product: CASSLFGLNNEQFF.

CDR3 bases: TGTGCCAGCAGCTTAGACAGAATTGGAAACACCATATATTTT. Its protein is CASSLDRIGNTIYF. The chain is built from TRBV13 and TRBJ1-3; D not resolved. There are 14 residues in the CDR3. Trimming left V 1 base short and J 3 bases short, with 7 bases between. Germline V gives CDR1 PRHDT, CDR2 FYEKMQ (reference sequence).

The chain carries TRBV5-6 and TRBJ2-2; tentatively, D is TRBD1 (5 bases). Germline CDR1 and CDR2: SGHDT and YYEEEE. This CDR3 comprises 15 residues. Trimming removed 2 bases from V and 6 bases from J, with 14 bases in between. The DNA for the CDR3 is TGTGCCAGCAGCTTCCTCAGGGATAATGCCGGGGAGCTGTTTTTT. It translates to CASSFLRDNAGELFF. Variable domain in full (rest from reference TRBV5-6 and TRBJ2-2): DAGVTQSPTHLIKTRGQQVTLRCSPKSGHDTVSWYQQALGQGPQFIFQYYEEEERQRGNFPDRFSGHQFPNYSSELNVNALLLGDSALYLCASSFLRDNAGELFFGEGSRLTVL.

The rearrangement links TRBV7-8 to TRBJ1-3; D unclear. CDR1 is SGHVS, CDR2 FQNEAQ, per germline. The CDR3 covers 15 residues. V was pared by 7 bases and J by 0 bases, with 13 bases between. CDR3: CASTPEVLSGNTIYF. The CDR3 nucleotides read TGTGCCAGCACCCCGGAGGTCCTCTCTGGAAACACCATATATTTT.

The gene calls are TRBV5-4 and TRBJ2-7, with 7 bases fitting TRBD2. Germline lookup yields CDR1 SGHNT and CDR2 YYREEE (reference sequence). After removal of 4 bases from V and 5 bases from J, the junction contained 9 bases not matched to a gene. The CDR3 totals 14 residues. CDR3 region: CASSPGGYTHEQYF. Here the CDR3 DNA reads TGTGCCAGCAGCCCGGGAGGCTATACTCACGAGCAGTACTTC.

The chain couples TRBV6-6 to TRBJ2-3; 9 positions match TRBD2. The CDR3 extends over 16 amino acids. The germline CDR1 and CDR2 sequences are MNHNY and SVGAGI (reference sequence). The V gene end was trimmed by 4 bases and the J gene end by 1 base; junction bases not matched to a gene: 6. Written as DNA, the CDR3 is TGTGCCAGCAGTTCCCTAGCGGGGCTGCGCACAGATACGCAGTATTTT. Translation: CASSSLAGLRTDTQYF.

This clone has more than one count but fewer than ten. The chain uses TRBV12-5 and TRBJ2-1; maybe TRBD1 (6 bases). The V and J ends lost 5 bases and 8 bases respectively, with 22 bases between them. The CDR3 covers 16 residues. Germline V gene data show CDR1 as LGHNT and CDR2 as FRNRAP. The CDR3 DNA reads as TGTGCTAGTGGTACCGCGACAGGTTGGGGGTCGGATGAGCAGTTCTTC. Its protein product is CASGTATGWGSDEQFF.